A selection of T cell receptor beta chains follows, all from one sample in a study of T cell changes during pregnancy in multiple sclerosis. Sequencing used immunoSEQ multiplex PCR; TCRdb keeps in-frame clones, though not all of them. The repertoire holds roughly 34,000 clones, with under 95% as singletons. The material was CD4+ T cells from peripheral blood mononuclear cells, obtained in the second trimester of pregnancy. These receptors all come from a female donor in good health, enrolled as a control in a pregnancy study. Each CDR3 is given with its conserved first and last residue. The D gene is left open where the match is weak. Where a row states a size, it is once, few, many or the class of an expanded clone; other rows omit it.

d_call clone_size j_call v_call cdr3_nt cdr3_aa
TRBD1 . TRBJ1-1 TRBV5-1 TGCGCCAGCACCGAGGGGGCGAGGACTGAAACTTTCTTT CASTEGARTETFF
TRBD1 . TRBJ2-1 TRBV29-1 TGCAGCGTTGACGGCGCCGGGACAGGGTTCATAGATGAGCAGTTCTTC CSVDGAGTGFIDEQFF
TRBD1 . TRBJ2-6 TRBV6-1 TGTGCCAGCGGGACAGGGGGGTCTGGGGCCAACGTCCTGACTTTC CASGTGGSGANVLTF
. once TRBJ2-7 TRBV14 TGTGCCAGCAGCCAAGTTCTCAGGGTCTACGAGCAGTACTTC CASSQVLRVYEQYF
. . TRBJ2-7 TRBV6-1 TGTGCCAGCAGTGTTACGGGACTCGTCTCCTACGAGCAGTACTTC CASSVTGLVSYEQYF
TRBD2 . TRBJ2-7 TRBV30 TGTGCCAGATCTCTAGCGGGAGTCGACGAGCAGTACTTC CARSLAGVDEQYF
TRBD1 . TRBJ1-1 TRBV4-3 TGCGCCAGCAGCCGGGATGAGGGGGCGTTGGGCACTGAAGCTTTCTTT CASSRDEGALGTEAFF
TRBD1 . TRBJ2-3 TRBV2 TGTGCCAGCAGGGAACGACAGGGGAGCACAGATACGCAGTATTTT CASRERQGSTDTQYF
TRBD1 . TRBJ1-4 TRBV9 TGTGCCAGCAGCGTGGGACAGGGGGGTGAAAAACTGTTTTTT CASSVGQGGEKLFF
TRBD2 . TRBJ2-3 TRBV10-3 TGTGCCATCAGTGGATCCCCCTCGACTAGCGGAAGCACAGATACGCAGTATTTT CAISGSPSTSGSTDTQYF
TRBD2 . TRBJ2-1 TRBV10-2 TGCGCCAGCAGCGTAGCAGCGGGGGCTGGTGAGCAGTTCTTC CASSVAAGAGEQFF
TRBD2 few TRBJ2-2 TRBV30 TGTGCCTGGGGACTAGCGGGAGGAGTCGGGGAGCTGTTTTTT CAWGLAGGVGELFF
. . TRBJ1-5 TRBV6-1 TGTGCCAGCAGTGACCAGGGCCTTAGCAATCAGCCCCAGCATTTT CASSDQGLSNQPQHF
. once TRBJ2-7 TRBV4-2 TGTGCCAGCAGCCAAGATCGAACTACCACGGCGGTCGAGCAGTACTTC CASSQDRTTTAVEQYF
. once TRBJ2-2 TRBV7-2 TGTGCCAGCAGCAGCCAGGGTAGTACCGGGGAGCTGTTTTTT CASSSQGSTGELFF
TRBD1 . TRBJ1-5 TRBV6-5 TGTGCCAGCAGTAGATCGGACAGGGTGGGGCAGCCCCAGCATTTT CASSRSDRVGQPQHF
TRBD1 . TRBJ2-7 TRBV5-5 TGTGCCAGCAGCTTGGCCGGGACAGGGCTTAGGTACGAGCAGTACTTC CASSLAGTGLRYEQYF
. . TRBJ2-3 TRBV14 TGTGCCAGCAGCCAAGAACGGACTCCGGTCACAGATACGCAGTATTTT CASSQERTPVTDTQYF
TRBD1 . TRBJ2-1 TRBV5-1 TGCGCCAGCAGCCCTTGGGGGACAGCGGAGGATGGCAATGAGCAGTTCTTC CASSPWGTAEDGNEQFF
. . TRBJ1-3 TRBV13 TGTGCCAGCAGCTCTCCAGGGGAATTCTCTGGAAACACCATATATTTT CASSSPGEFSGNTIYF
TRBD2 . TRBJ2-7 TRBV27 TGTGCCAGCGGGACTAGCGTAACCCGGGTTACGGGCGAGCAGTACTTC CASGTSVTRVTGEQYF
TRBD1 . TRBJ2-3 TRBV4-3 TGCGCCAGCAGTTGGGGACAGCTGGCAGATACGCAGTATTTT CASSWGQLADTQYF
TRBD2 once TRBJ2-2 TRBV5-1 TGCGCCAGCAGCCCGCGGGAGGGCAGCACCGGGGAGCTGTTTTTT CASSPREGSTGELFF
TRBD2 . TRBJ2-1 TRBV6-5 TGTGCCAGCAATCCGACTAGCGACTCCTACAATGAGCAGTTCTTC CASNPTSDSYNEQFF
TRBD2 few TRBJ2-1 TRBV7-8 TGTGCCAGCAGCTTAGCGGCTAGCGGGGTGTACAATGAGCAGTTCTTC CASSLAASGVYNEQFF
TRBD1 . TRBJ2-1 TRBV10-3 TGTGCCATCAGCCCCCATGCCGGGACAGGGGAGCGGGGTGCCTACAATGAGCAGTTCTTC CAISPHAGTGERGAYNEQFF
TRBD1 . TRBJ2-7 TRBV6-1 TGTGCCAGCAGTCCCGGGACAGGCTCCGGGCAGTACTTC CASSPGTGSGQYF
TRBD2 . TRBJ2-1 TRBV7-9 TGTGCCAGCAGCTTAGCCACTACTAGCGGTAGGCAGTTCTTC CASSLATTSGRQFF